This T cell receptor (beta chain) was retrieved from a study of OX40 agonist ivuxolimab in advanced cancers. Sequencing was performed with immunoSEQ multiplex PCR; in TCRdb, only in-frame clones are kept and a portion is missing. The sample shows some 95,000 clones, about 91% of them seen only once. Trimming took off 4 bases at V and 5 bases at J, with 14 bases between the two ends. In germline, CDR1 is SQVTM, CDR2 ANQGSEA. CDR3 length: 13 residues. The specimen was CD4+ or CD8+ T cells sorted from blood, collected in a trial of the OX40 agonist ivuxolimab. This receptor was taken from an adult with an advanced solid tumor such as melanoma, head and neck, liver or kidney cancer. The chain links TRBV29-1 to TRBJ1-1; D perhaps matches TRBD1 (5 bases). CDR3 in DNA: TGCAGCGTTGGAAAAGGGGCCGGGACTGAAGCTTTCTTT. Translation gives CSVGKGAGTEAFF.